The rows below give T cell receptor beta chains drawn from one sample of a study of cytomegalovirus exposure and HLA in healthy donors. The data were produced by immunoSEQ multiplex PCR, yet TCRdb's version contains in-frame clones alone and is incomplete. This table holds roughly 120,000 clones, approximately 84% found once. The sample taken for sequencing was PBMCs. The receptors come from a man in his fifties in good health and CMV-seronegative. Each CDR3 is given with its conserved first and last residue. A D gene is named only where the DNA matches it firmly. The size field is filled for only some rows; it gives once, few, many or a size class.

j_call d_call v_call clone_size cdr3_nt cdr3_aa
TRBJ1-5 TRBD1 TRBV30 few TGTGCCTGGAGCTTGGACAGGAGCAATCAGGCCCAGCATTTT CAWSLDRSNQAQHF
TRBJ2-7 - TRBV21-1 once TGTGCCAGCAGCAAAGGAGGGACTAGCGGGGAATACGAGCAGTACTTC CASSKGGTSGEYEQYF
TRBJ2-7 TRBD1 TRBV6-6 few TGTGCCAGCAGACCGGGACAGGGGGCAATCGAGCAGTACTTC CASRPGQGAIEQYF
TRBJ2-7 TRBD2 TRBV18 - TGTGCCAGCACCCTTAGCGGGAGGTCAAACGAGCAGTACTTC CASTLSGRSNEQYF
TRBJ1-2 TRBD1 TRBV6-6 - TGTGCCAGCAGGCAGGGGGATGGGGGCTACACCTTC CASRQGDGGYTF
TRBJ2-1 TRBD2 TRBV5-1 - TGCGCCAGCAGCCCGAGTGGCGGGAGGGGGGGCGATGAGCAGTTCTTC CASSPSGGRGGDEQFF
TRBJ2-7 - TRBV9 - TGTGCCAGCAGCCTCCTTCGACTCAACAGGGGGGGGTTGGGTGAGCAGTACTTC CASSLLRLNRGGLGEQYF
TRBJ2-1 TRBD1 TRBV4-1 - TGCGCCAGCAGCCATCCCGGGACAGTCTACAATGAGCAGTTCTTC CASSHPGTVYNEQFF
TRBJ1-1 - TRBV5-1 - TGCGCCAGCAGCTTGACAGGGCCCCTCAACACTGAAGCTTTCTTT CASSLTGPLNTEAFF
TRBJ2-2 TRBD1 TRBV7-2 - TGTGCCAGCAGCTTAGGAGGCAGGGGGAGAACGGGCGGGGAGCTGTTTTTT CASSLGGRGRTGGELFF
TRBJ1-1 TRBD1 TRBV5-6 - TGTGCCAGCAGCTTGGCCCCCACAGGGGTCGGCCATCTAACGGGGATCTTT CASSLAPTGVGHLTGIF
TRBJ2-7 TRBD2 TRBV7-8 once TGTGCCAGCAGCTTAGCCTTAGCGGGGTCCTACGAGCAGTACTTC CASSLALAGSYEQYF
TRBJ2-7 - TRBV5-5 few TGTGCCAGCAGCAATGCAGGGGTCTACGAGCAGTACTTC CASSNAGVYEQYF
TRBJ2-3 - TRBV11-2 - TGTGCCAGCAGCTTAGGTGCGGGGACCACAGATACGCAGTATTTT CASSLGAGTTDTQYF
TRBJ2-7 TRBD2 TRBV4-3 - TGCGCCAGCAGCCAAGAACTAGCGGGAGCCGGTGAGCAGTACTTC CASSQELAGAGEQYF
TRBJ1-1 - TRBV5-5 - TGTGCCAGCAGCTTGGCCGGAGGGTCTATTCATGAAGCTTTCTTT CASSLAGGSIHEAFF
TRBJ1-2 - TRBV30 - TGTGCCTGGGAGCGGGACACGGGCTATGGCTACACCTTC CAWERDTGYGYTF
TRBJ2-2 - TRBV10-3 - TGTGCCATCAGTGGTGGCAGGGAAACCGGGGAGCTGTTTTTT CAISGGRETGELFF
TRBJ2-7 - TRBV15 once TGTGCCGCGACTACCCTGGGGGGCGAGCAGTACTTC CAATTLGGEQYF
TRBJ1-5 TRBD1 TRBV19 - TGTGCCAGTTCACAGGGGTTGGGGGGCAATCAGCCCCAGCATTTT CASSQGLGGNQPQHF
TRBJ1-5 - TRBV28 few TGTGCCAGCAGCCGGGCGGGAGAGCAGCCCCAGCATTTT CASSRAGEQPQHF
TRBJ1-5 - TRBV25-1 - TGTGCCAGCAGTGAATTAGGGGAGGGTCAGCCCCAGCATTTT CASSELGEGQPQHF
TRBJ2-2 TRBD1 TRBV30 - TGTGCCTGGAGAGAATTGAGGGGGCGGACCGGGGAGCTGTTTTTT CAWRELRGRTGELFF
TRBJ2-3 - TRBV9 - TGTGCCAGCTCCCTTAGGGGGGGAACAGATACGCAGTATTTT CASSLRGGTDTQYF
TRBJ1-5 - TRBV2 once TGTGCCAGCAGGAGGGGAGGGGATCAGCCCCAGCATTTT CASRRGGDQPQHF
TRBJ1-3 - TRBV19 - TGTGCCAGTAGTAGGGTGGCGGCCGGCTCTGGAAACACCATATATTTT CASSRVAAGSGNTIYF
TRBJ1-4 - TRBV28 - TGTGCCAGCGGATCTGCGGGGACTAATGAAAAACTGTTTTTT CASGSAGTNEKLFF
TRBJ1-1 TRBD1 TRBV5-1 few TGCGCCAGCAGCTTGACAGGGGCGATACCTGGAGATGGCACTGAAGCTTTCTTT CASSLTGAIPGDGTEAFF
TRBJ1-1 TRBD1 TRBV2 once TGTGCCAGCAGTGCAGGGGGAAACACTGAAGCTTTCTTT CASSAGGNTEAFF
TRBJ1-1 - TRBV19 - TGTGCCAGTAGTATAGTACGCGACTGGCCGCCGAGCACTGAAGCTTTCTTT CASSIVRDWPPSTEAFF
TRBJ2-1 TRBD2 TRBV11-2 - TGTGCCAGTTTGAGCGGGAGGTCGGTAAATGAGCAGTTCTTC CASLSGRSVNEQFF
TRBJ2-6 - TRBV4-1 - TGCGCCAGCAGCCAACCTTCTGGGGCCAACGTCCTGACTTTC CASSQPSGANVLTF
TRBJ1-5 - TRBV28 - TGTGCCAGCAGTCTGAAAGGGGAGGATCAGCCCCAGCATTTT CASSLKGEDQPQHF
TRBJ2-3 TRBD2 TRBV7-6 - TGTGCCAGCAGCTTAGTCCGGGGGGGCACAGATACGCAGTATTTT CASSLVRGGTDTQYF
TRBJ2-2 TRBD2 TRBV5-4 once TGTGCCAGCAGCTTGTTGACTAGCGGCACCGGGGAGCTGTTTTTT CASSLLTSGTGELFF
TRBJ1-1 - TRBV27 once TGTGCCAGCAGTTCCTTCACTGAAGCTTTCTTT CASSSFTEAFF
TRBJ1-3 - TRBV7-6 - TGTGCCAGCAGCTTTGGCGCTCAGGGTTCTGGAAACACCATATATTTT CASSFGAQGSGNTIYF
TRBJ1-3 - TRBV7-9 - TGTGCCAGCAGCTTAGGCGATTACGGAAACACCATATATTTT CASSLGDYGNTIYF
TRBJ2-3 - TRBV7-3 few TGTGCCAGCAGCTCCCAGGGGTTAGATACGCAGTATTTT CASSSQGLDTQYF
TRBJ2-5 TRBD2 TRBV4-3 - TGCGCCAGCAGCCAAGACGGACTAGCGGAAGAGACCCAGTACTTC CASSQDGLAEETQYF
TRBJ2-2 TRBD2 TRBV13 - TGTGCCAGCACCACTGGGCTAGCGGCAAACACCGGGGAGCTGTTTTTT CASTTGLAANTGELFF
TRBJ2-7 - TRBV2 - TGTGCCAGCAGTGGGGGTGGACTCCTCCGAATAACCTACGAGCAGTACTTC CASSGGGLLRITYEQYF
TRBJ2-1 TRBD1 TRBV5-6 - TGTGCCAGCAGCTTACCCGGGACAGCCGGTGAGCAGTTCTTC CASSLPGTAGEQFF
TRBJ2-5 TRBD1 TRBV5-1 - TGCGCCAGCAGCTTGGGCTCTGGACAGGGCACGGAGACCCAGTACTTC CASSLGSGQGTETQYF
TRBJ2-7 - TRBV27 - TGTGCCAGCAGTTTGCGGCTTCCCCCCTACGAGCAGTACTTC CASSLRLPPYEQYF
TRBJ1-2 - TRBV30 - TGTGCCTGGAGTGTTGGTATTACGGGAGTAGATCTAATTGGCTACACCTTC CAWSVGITGVDLIGYTF
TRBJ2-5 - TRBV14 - TGTGCCAGCAGCCTACATATCGAGATAGCGGAAGAGACCCAGTACTTC CASSLHIEIAEETQYF
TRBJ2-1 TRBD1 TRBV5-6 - TGTGCCAGCAGCTTGGCCGGGACAGGGGTCTCCTACAATGAGCAGTTCTTC CASSLAGTGVSYNEQFF
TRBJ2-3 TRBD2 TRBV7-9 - TGTGCCAGCAGCCCCCCCGCTAGCGGGACAGATACGCAGTATTTT CASSPPASGTDTQYF
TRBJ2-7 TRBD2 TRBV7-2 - TGTGCCAGCAGCTTAGGGGGACTAGCGGGAGTATACGAGCAGTACTTC CASSLGGLAGVYEQYF
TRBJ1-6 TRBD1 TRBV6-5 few TGTGCCAGCAGCACAGGGGCACCTTCACCCCTCCACTTT CASSTGAPSPLHF
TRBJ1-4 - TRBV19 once TGTGCCAGCCGGAGGGTTGGACCGGCTGAAAAACTGTTTTTT CASRRVGPAEKLFF
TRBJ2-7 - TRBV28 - TGTGCCAGCAGATCGGGCCAGGGGATTGGCTCCTACGAGCAGTACTTC CASRSGQGIGSYEQYF